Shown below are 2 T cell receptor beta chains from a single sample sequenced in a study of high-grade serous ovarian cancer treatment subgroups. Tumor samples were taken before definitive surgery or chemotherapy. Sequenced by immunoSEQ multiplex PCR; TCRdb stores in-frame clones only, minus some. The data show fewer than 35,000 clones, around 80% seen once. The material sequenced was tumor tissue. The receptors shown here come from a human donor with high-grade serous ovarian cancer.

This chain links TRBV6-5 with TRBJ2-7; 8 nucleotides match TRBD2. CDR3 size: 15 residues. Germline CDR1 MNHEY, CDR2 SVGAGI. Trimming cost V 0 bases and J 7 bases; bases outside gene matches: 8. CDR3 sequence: CASSYSPGGPGEQYF. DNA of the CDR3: TGTGCCAGCAGTTACTCTCCGGGAGGGCCGGGGGAGCAGTACTTC.

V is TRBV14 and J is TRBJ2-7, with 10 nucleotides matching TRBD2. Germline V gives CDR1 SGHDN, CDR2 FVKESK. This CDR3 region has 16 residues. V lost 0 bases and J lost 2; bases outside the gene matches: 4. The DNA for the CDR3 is TGTGCCAGCAGCCAAGAGGTTCTAGCGGGGGCCTACGAGCAGTACTTC. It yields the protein CASSQEVLAGAYEQYF.